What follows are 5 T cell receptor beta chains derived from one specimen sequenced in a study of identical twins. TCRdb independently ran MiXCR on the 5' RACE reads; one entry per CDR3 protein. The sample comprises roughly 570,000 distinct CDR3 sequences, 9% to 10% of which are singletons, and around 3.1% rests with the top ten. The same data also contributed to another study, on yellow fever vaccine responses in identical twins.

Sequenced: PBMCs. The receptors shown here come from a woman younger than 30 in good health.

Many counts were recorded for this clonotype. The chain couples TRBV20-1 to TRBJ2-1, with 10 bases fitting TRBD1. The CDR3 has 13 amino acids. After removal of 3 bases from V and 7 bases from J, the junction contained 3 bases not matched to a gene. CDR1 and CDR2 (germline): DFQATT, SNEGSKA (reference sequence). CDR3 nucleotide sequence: TGCAGTGCTAGCCGGGACAGGGGTAATGAGCAGTTCTTC. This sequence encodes CSASRDRGNEQFF.

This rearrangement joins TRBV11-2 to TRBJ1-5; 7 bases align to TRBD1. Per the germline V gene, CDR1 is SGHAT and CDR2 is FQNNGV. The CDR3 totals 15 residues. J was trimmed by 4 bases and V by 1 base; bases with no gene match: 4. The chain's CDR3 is CASSLGDSENQPQHF. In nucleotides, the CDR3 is TGTGCCAGCAGCTTAGGGGACAGCGAGAATCAGCCCCAGCATTTT.

The CDR3 DNA follows: TGTGCCACCACACTATACTCCTGGAATGAGCAGTTCTTC. Its translation is CATTLYSWNEQFF. V is TRBV6-2 or TRBV6-3 and J is TRBJ2-1; no clear D. V lost 10 bases and J 7 bases, leaving 17 bases between the germline ends. The CDR3 is made up of 13 amino acids. Germline CDR1 MNHEY, CDR2 SVGEGT.

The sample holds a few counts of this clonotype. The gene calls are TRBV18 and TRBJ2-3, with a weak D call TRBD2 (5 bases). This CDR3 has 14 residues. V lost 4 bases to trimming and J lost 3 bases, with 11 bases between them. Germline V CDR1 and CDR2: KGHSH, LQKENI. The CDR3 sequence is CASSRVRGTDTQYF. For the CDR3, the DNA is TGTGCCAGCTCACGGGTCCGAGGGACAGATACGCAGTATTTT.

This chain's CDR3 is CSVERSGEKNEQYF. CDR3 coding DNA: TGCAGCGTTGAACGGAGTGGCGAAAAAAACGAGCAGTACTTC. This chain connects TRBV29-1 to TRBJ2-7; D gene unclear. V dropped 2 bases and J dropped 5 bases, with 16 bases sitting between them. In germline, CDR1 is SQVTM, CDR2 ANQGSEA. This CDR3 has 14 residues.